This T cell receptor (beta chain) stems from a study of T cells in women clearing cervical HPV infection. The table came from immunoSEQ multiplex PCR; TCRdb's copy has only in-frame clones and leaves some out. This sample's table reports just under 35,000 clones. Germline V CDR1 and CDR2: SQVTM, ANQGSEA. V was pared by 7 bases and J by 0 bases, with 16 bases between. The CDR3 length is 14 residues. Worth noting for this clone: Sequencing ends 3 residues short of the CDR3 end; the germline J gene provides the rest.

The TCR comes from a woman between 18 and 75 years old with a cervical HPV16 infection that either progressed to CIN3+ or cleared (not recorded which). Sample: blood buffy coat. The V call is TRBV29-1, the J call TRBJ2-7; TRBD2 is a possible D gene (5 bases). Partial CDR3 DNA: TGCAGCGGCGCTATGCGGGCTAGCTCCTACGAG. Translated: CSGAMRASSYE. The whole CDR3 region reads CSGAMRASSYEQYF.